This TCR beta chain came from a study of neoadjuvant anti-PD-1 for oral cavity cancer. Time point specified: after neoadjuvant nivolumab, at surgical resection. Sequencing was performed with immunoSEQ multiplex PCR; in TCRdb, only in-frame clones are kept and a portion is missing. In the table there are just under 70,000 clones, 70% to 90% of which are singletons. The ends were cut back, 0 bases at V and 0 bases at J, with 8 bases in the middle. CDR3 length: 15 amino acids. Germline CDR1 is SGDLS and CDR2 is YYNGEE. The sequencing used PBMCs, collected after nivolumab (anti-PD-1) treatment. This TCR derives from a person aged 35-79 years with oral cavity squamous cell carcinoma. The gene calls are TRBV9 and TRBJ2-3; no clear D gene. This CDR3 is CASSVGVYSTDTQYF. CDR3 bases: TGTGCCAGCAGCGTAGGGGTCTATAGCACAGATACGCAGTATTTT.